Following are 18 T cell receptor beta chains from one sample sequenced in a study of blood T cell repertoires in COVID-19. Using immunoSEQ multiplex PCR, the repertoire was profiled, and TCRdb retains in-frame clones only, with some absent. Of about 96,000 clones in the sample, 80% to 90% are singletons; the top ten hold 4% to 5%. The sequencing input was peripheral blood. These receptors came from a human donor with COVID-19, enrolled during active disease. The donor label of this sample is uncertain.

This clone is deemed medium-sized. The CDR3 bases are TGTGCCAGCAGCCCCTGGCCGGGAGGAATAGCGGAACCGAACACCGGGGAGCTGTTTTTT. It specifies CASSPWPGGIAEPNTGELFF. V gene TRBV11-3 combines with J gene TRBJ2-2; 7 positions match TRBD2. J lost 0 bases, V lost 5 bases, and 18 bases had no gene match. Germline assignment: CDR1 SGHNT and CDR2 YENEEA. CDR3 length: 20 residues.

The rearrangement links TRBV15 to TRBJ1-6, with TRBD1 identical over 7 bases. CDR3 length: 16 residues. Germline values: CDR1 LNHNV, CDR2 YYDKDF (reference sequence). Trimming removed 4 bases from V and 8 bases from J; junction bases left unmatched: 11. CDR3 coding DNA: TGTGCCACCAGCACGTACAGGGGAAAAAGCGATTCACCCCTCCACTTT. This encodes CATSTYRGKSDSPLHF.

This chain connects TRBV2 to TRBJ1-6; a weak D match, TRBD1 (5 bases). The CDR3 has 15 amino acids. CDR1 is SNHLY, CDR2 FYNNEI, per germline. Trimming cost V 7 bases and J 10 bases, with 20 bases left between them. The CDR3 loop reads CASTRGGARESPLHF. The CDR3 nucleotides read TGTGCCAGCACACGGGGCGGCGCCCGGGAGTCACCCCTCCACTTT. The full variable domain, its missing parts supplied by reference TRBV2 and TRBJ1-6, is EPEVTQTPSHQVTQMGQEVILRCVPISNHLYFYWYRQILGQKVEFLVSFYNNEISEKSEIFDDQFSVERPDGSNFTLKIRSTKLEDSAMYFCASTRGGARESPLHFGNGTRLTVT.

This clone was seen just once. The chain couples TRBV5-1 to TRBJ2-7; TRBD1 is a possible D gene (6 bases). The V end was cut by 0 bases, the J end by 2 bases, with 15 bases between. The CDR3 length is 16 residues. Germline values: CDR1 SGHRS, CDR2 YFSETQ. CDR3 DNA: TGCGCCAGCAGCTTGGGCCGGGACAAACCGCCCTACGAGCAGTACTTC. Its translation: CASSLGRDKPPYEQYF.

CDR3 DNA: TGTGCCAGCAGCTTGATGACAGATAACACTGAAGCTTTCTTT. Protein sequence: CASSLMTDNTEAFF. The gene calls are TRBV5-4 and TRBJ1-1, with D perhaps TRBD1 (5 bases). The ends were cut back, 1 base at V and 2 bases at J, with 9 bases in the middle. The CDR3 runs to 14 residues. The germline V gene has CDR1 SGHNT and CDR2 YYREEE (reference sequence).

The CDR3 reads CASSARGQTYNEQFF. In DNA, the CDR3 is TGTGCCAGCAGCGCACGTGGGCAGACATACAATGAGCAGTTCTTC. The V gene is TRBV9, the J gene TRBJ2-1; D gene unclear. The CDR3 has 15 residues. Trimming removed 3 bases at V and 4 bases at J, with 14 bases between. Germline V gives CDR1 SGDLS, CDR2 YYNGEE.

The V gene is TRBV2, the J gene TRBJ1-5; 7 positions agree with TRBD1. CDR1 is SNHLY and CDR2 is FYNNEI in the germline V gene. V lost 6 bases, J lost 7 bases, and 18 bases stayed unmatched. CDR3 length equals 17 residues. This CDR3 is CASRARDSRGVWQPQHF. CDR3 DNA sequence: TGTGCCAGCAGGGCGCGGGACAGTCGAGGGGTTTGGCAGCCCCAGCATTTT.

This sequence joins TRBV25-1 and TRBJ2-5, with D perhaps TRBD1 (6 bases). Germline values: CDR1 MGHDK, CDR2 SYGVNS. V was pared by 0 bases and J by 5 bases, with 16 bases between. The CDR3 runs 16 residues. The CDR3 DNA sequence: TGTGCCAGCAGTGAATACAGGGCAGGGGAAATGGAGACCCAGTACTTC. Translating gives CASSEYRAGEMETQYF.

This clone was seen just once. The CDR3 region is CASSRPGQGPDTQYF. The DNA for the CDR3 is TGTGCCAGCAGTCGTCCGGGACAGGGCCCAGATACGCAGTATTTT. The chain uses TRBV6-6 and TRBJ2-3; 9 nucleotides agree with TRBD1. Unmatched junction bases numbered 7, after V lost 5 bases and J lost 4 bases. The germline CDR1 and CDR2 sequences are MNHNY and SVGAGI (reference sequence). The CDR3 runs to 15 residues.

This chain uses TRBV6-5 with TRBJ1-5; 10 bases are a match to TRBD1. V was pared by 7 bases and J by 7 bases, with 7 bases of the junction left unmatched. The CDR3 length is 14 residues. Germline V CDR1 and CDR2: MNHEY, SVGAGI. The CDR3 bases are TGTGCCAGCAAGACTGGGACAGGGGTCCAGCCCCAGCATTTT. Its protein product is CASKTGTGVQPQHF.

The V gene is TRBV5-5, the J gene TRBJ2-1; D unresolved. Trimming stripped 1 base from V and 5 bases from J, with 4 bases between. CDR3 length: 12 amino acids. CDR1 and CDR2 (germline): SGHKS, YYEKEE (reference sequence). In nucleotides, the CDR3 is TGTGCCAGCAGCTTGCCTGACAATGAGCAGTTCTTC. Protein sequence: CASSLPDNEQFF.

The rearrangement joins TRBV19 to TRBJ2-7, with 10 positions matching TRBD1. Germline CDR1 reads LNHDA; CDR2 reads SQIVND (reference sequence). The CDR3 is 13 residues long. Trimming removed 4 bases from V and 5 bases from J; junction bases left unmatched: 2. DNA of the CDR3: TGTGCCAGTAGTAGACAGGGGGCCAACGAGCAGTACTTC. The encoded protein is CASSRQGANEQYF.

The chain couples TRBV12-3 or TRBV12-4 to TRBJ2-7, with D possibly matching TRBD1 (5 bases). V was pared by 4 bases and J by 3 bases, with 7 bases between. This CDR3 region has 12 residues. The DNA of the CDR3 is TGTGCCAGCAGTTCCGACAGCTACGAGCAGTACTTC. Protein sequence: CASSSDSYEQYF.

The V and J genes are TRBV28 and TRBJ1-1; D might be TRBD1 (5 bases). Germline loops: CDR1 MDHEN, CDR2 SYDVKM. The CDR3 extends over 13 amino acids. Trimming shortened V by 6 bases and J by 1 base, and 9 bases separated the two germline ends. Written as DNA, the CDR3 is TGTGCCAGCAGCAGGGTGGCGAACACTGAAGCTTTCTTT. It yields the protein CASSRVANTEAFF. Full variable domain (outside the CDR3, taken from reference TRBV28 and TRBJ1-1): DVKVTQSSRYLVKRTGEKVFLECVQDMDHENMFWYRQDPGLGLRLIYFSYDVKMKEKGDIPEGYSVSREKKERFSLILESASTNQTSMYLCASSRVANTEAFFGQGTRLTVV.

The gene calls are TRBV12-3 or TRBV12-4 and TRBJ1-2; a possible D gene is TRBD1 (6 bases). This CDR3 comprises 13 residues. Trimming took 6 bases from V and 2 from J, leaving 10 bases between them. CDR3 amino acids: CASSRQENYGYTF. The CDR3, as DNA: TGTGCCAGCAGCCGACAGGAGAACTATGGCTACACCTTC.

The chain carries TRBV5-1 and TRBJ2-5, with 8 bases identical to TRBD2. The CDR3 runs 18 residues. Germline V lookup: CDR1 SGHRS, CDR2 YFSETQ. The V and J ends lost 2 bases and 4 bases, in that order; junction bases with no gene match: 16. The CDR3 loop reads CASSFFSGGASVPETQYF. The CDR3 nucleotides are TGCGCCAGCAGCTTTTTCAGCGGGGGAGCCTCCGTCCCAGAGACCCAGTACTTC.

The chain joins TRBV7-2 to TRBJ1-1; the D gene is possibly TRBD1 (6 bases). The germline CDR1 and CDR2 sequences are SGHTA and FQGNSA. V lost 5 bases, J lost 5 bases, and 12 bases lay in between. The CDR3 is 13 residues long. The CDR3 DNA is TGTGCCAGCAGCGGCAACAGGGATACTGAAGCTTTCTTT. This codes for CASSGNRDTEAFF.

The CDR3 DNA follows: TGCAGCGTTGAAGACCCCGGGACAGAAGAGACCCAGTACTTC. This codes for CSVEDPGTEETQYF. The chain recombines TRBV29-1 with TRBJ2-5; 7 bases line up with TRBD1. V dropped 0 bases and J dropped 3; count of bases not matched to a gene: 4. CDR3 length equals 14 residues. Germline V lookup: CDR1 SQVTM, CDR2 ANQGSEA.